This is a list of T cell receptor beta chains from one sample in a study of T cells after yellow fever vaccination. TCRdb reanalysed the 5' RACE reads using MiXCR and keeps one entry per CDR3 protein. The sample has roughly 310,000 distinct CDR3 sequences, 8.7% seen once. Sequencing used PBMCs, obtained on the day of the first yellow fever vaccination. The receptors stem from a man between 18 and 29 years old who received the YFV17D yellow fever vaccine. Both conserved end residues are part of each CDR3. The D gene is left open where the match is weak. A clone size is listed for some rows: how often the clone was seen (once, few, many), or a class if it is expanded.

cdr3_aa	cdr3_nt	d_call	v_call	j_call	clone_size
CAISGRDAPKANEKLFF	TGTGCCATCAGCGGACGGGACGCTCCTAAGGCTAATGAAAAACTGTTTTTT	-	TRBV10-3	TRBJ1-4	many
CASSLKPGGSYTF	TGTGCCAGCAGCTTAAAGCCTGGGGGAAGCTACACCTTC	-	TRBV7-2	TRBJ1-2	-
CASSLAWTGKQNQPQHF	TGTGCCAGCAGCTTAGCGTGGACAGGGAAGCAAAATCAGCCCCAGCATTTT	TRBD1	TRBV7-8	TRBJ1-5	few
CASHRTGRPYEQYF	TGTGCCAGTCACCGAACGGGCAGACCCTACGAGCAGTACTTC	-	TRBV27	TRBJ2-7	-
CATLGQSNTGELFF	TGTGCCACCCTAGGACAGTCGAACACCGGGGAGCTGTTTTTT	-	TRBV10-3	TRBJ2-2	-
CASSSRDWDVGIQYF	TGCGCCAGCAGCTCCCGCGACTGGGACGTAGGCATTCAGTACTTC	-	TRBV5-1	TRBJ2-4	many
CATFSNRVSEQFF	TGTGCCACGTTCAGCAACAGGGTCAGTGAGCAGTTCTTC	-	TRBV6-1	TRBJ2-1	-
CSATPIIGGIYEQYF	TGCAGTGCTACCCCCATTATTGGGGGGATCTACGAGCAGTACTTC	-	TRBV20-1	TRBJ2-7	many
CASSSLKAGGNTIYF	TGTGCCAGCAGTTCACTTAAGGCTGGGGGAAACACCATATATTTT	-	TRBV27	TRBJ1-3	few
CASSPLGGTGKPVNIQYF	TGCGCCAGCAGCCCCCTCGGCGGGACAGGGAAGCCAGTAAACATTCAGTACTTC	TRBD1	TRBV5-1	TRBJ2-4	few
CASSPSGSRSYNSPLHF	TGTGCCAGCAGCCCGAGCGGCAGCCGCTCCTATAATTCACCCCTCCACTTT	-	TRBV4-2	TRBJ1-6	many
CASSWRGRAGPQHF	TGTGCCAGCAGCTGGAGGGGACGGGCGGGCCCCCAGCATTTT	-	TRBV5-6	TRBJ1-5	many
CSARDYTGELFF	TGCAGTGCTAGAGACTACACCGGGGAGCTGTTTTTT	-	TRBV20-1	TRBJ2-2	few
CASSPVGVDTGELFF	TGCGCCAGCAGCCCGGTGGGGGTCGACACCGGGGAGCTGTTTTTT	-	TRBV5-1	TRBJ2-2	-
CASSWTGGARGELFF	TGTGCCAGCAGTTGGACAGGGGGCGCGAGGGGGGAGCTGTTTTTT	TRBD1	TRBV5-4	TRBJ2-2	few
CASTDRGAYEQYF	TGCGCCAGCACAGACAGGGGTGCCTACGAGCAGTACTTC	TRBD1	TRBV5-1	TRBJ2-7	many
CASGTGYREKLFF	TGTGCCAGCGGAACAGGGTACCGTGAAAAACTGTTTTTT	-	TRBV28	TRBJ1-4	few
CASSPGVAEIVRGYTF	TGTGCCAGCTCTCCGGGGGTGGCAGAAATCGTCCGTGGCTACACCTTC	-	TRBV12-3/TRBV12-4	TRBJ1-2	many
CASSIQRGTEAFF	TGTGCCAGTAGTATACAACGGGGAACTGAAGCTTTCTTT	-	TRBV19	TRBJ1-1	few
CASTPGDTSTDTQYF	TGTGCCAGCACCCCGGGTGACACAAGTACAGATACGCAGTATTTT	-	TRBV6-1	TRBJ2-3	few
CASSHRVMGGPAYEQYF	TGCGCCAGCAGCCACCGTGTTATGGGGGGGCCCGCCTACGAGCAGTACTTC	-	TRBV4-1	TRBJ2-7	many
CASRQTGLNTEAFF	TGTGCCAGCAGGCAGACAGGGTTGAACACTGAAGCTTTCTTT	TRBD1	TRBV12-3/TRBV12-4	TRBJ1-1	many
CSVVGTYEQYF	TGCAGCGTTGTTGGGACCTACGAGCAGTACTTC	-	TRBV29-1	TRBJ2-7	-
CSASGQGGNTEAFF	TGCAGTGCTAGTGGACAGGGCGGTAACACTGAAGCTTTCTTT	TRBD1	TRBV20-1	TRBJ1-1	-
CSVTNPSLF	TGCAGCGTAACGAACCCGAGCCTCTTT	-	TRBV20-1	TRBJ1-4	-
CASSPRVGEQFF	TGTGCCAGCAGTCCCCGTGTGGGTGAGCAGTTCTTC	-	TRBV6-2/TRBV6-3	TRBJ2-1	many
CASSFGTDYEQYF	TGTGCCAGCAGCTTCGGGACAGACTACGAGCAGTACTTC	TRBD1	TRBV5-6	TRBJ2-7	few
CASRVSPISNQPQHF	TGTGCCAGCAGAGTAAGTCCGATAAGCAATCAGCCCCAGCATTTT	-	TRBV12-3/TRBV12-4	TRBJ1-5	few
CASSNSVGSVYEQFF	TGTGCCAGTAGTAATTCTGTCGGGTCTGTGTATGAGCAGTTCTTC	-	TRBV19	TRBJ2-1	few
CASSPPVGLEAFF	TGTGCCAGCAGCCCCCCGGTGGGACTTGAAGCTTTCTTT	-	TRBV11-2	TRBJ1-1	many
CASSPLSEAFF	TGCGCCAGCAGCCCACTCTCTGAAGCTTTCTTT	-	TRBV5-1	TRBJ1-1	few
CAILQPSGGATDTQYF	TGTGCCATCTTACAACCTAGCGGGGGGGCAACAGATACGCAGTATTTT	TRBD2	TRBV10-3	TRBJ2-3	few
CATSRDLSPVAKNIQYF	TGTGCCACCAGCAGAGATCTTTCCCCCGTCGCCAAAAACATTCAGTACTTC	-	TRBV15	TRBJ2-4	few
CSVEIPGRLYEQYF	TGCAGCGTTGAGATCCCCGGGAGGTTGTACGAGCAGTACTTC	TRBD2	TRBV29-1	TRBJ2-7	few
CASSQETVPKAKNIQYF	TGCGCCAGCAGCCAAGAAACTGTACCTAAAGCCAAAAACATTCAGTACTTC	-	TRBV4-3	TRBJ2-4	many
CSAGGGTGNQPQHF	TGCAGTGCTGGGGGGGGGACAGGCAATCAGCCCCAGCATTTT	TRBD1	TRBV20-1	TRBJ1-5	-
CASSLASGALYYEQYF	TGCGCCAGCAGCTTGGCTAGCGGGGCGTTATACTACGAGCAGTACTTC	TRBD2	TRBV5-1	TRBJ2-7	few
CASSLRRDNTYEQYF	TGTGCCAGCTCACTCCGCCGGGACAACACCTACGAGCAGTACTTC	-	TRBV18	TRBJ2-7	few
CASSSQGDTQYF	TGTGCCAGCAGCTCCCAGGGAGATACGCAGTATTTT	-	TRBV7-9	TRBJ2-3	many
CASNGLAGGQETQYF	TGTGCCAGTAACGGACTAGCGGGGGGACAAGAGACCCAGTACTTC	TRBD2	TRBV19	TRBJ2-5	-
CATEVNEQFF	TGTGCCACCGAAGTAAATGAGCAGTTCTTC	-	TRBV15	TRBJ2-1	-
CASSPPGVTDTQYF	TGTGCCAGCAGCCCTCCCGGGGTGACAGATACGCAGTATTTT	-	TRBV6-2/TRBV6-3	TRBJ2-3	few
CASSLSGRGLDEQFF	TGTGCCAGCAGTTTATCTGGCAGGGGGCTTGATGAGCAGTTCTTC	TRBD1	TRBV27	TRBJ2-1	-
CASSRLGDRAYGYTF	TGCGCCAGCAGCAGACTCGGGGACCGAGCATATGGCTACACCTTC	-	TRBV5-1	TRBJ1-2	-
CSARDPPGGTDTQYF	TGCAGTGCTAGAGACCCGCCGGGGGGCACAGATACGCAGTATTTT	-	TRBV20-1	TRBJ2-3	many
CASSADRGPYIPFF	TGTGCCAGCAGCGCCGACAGGGGCCCGTATATTCCGTTTTTT	TRBD1	TRBV7-2	TRBJ1-4	few
CASSQWVLTGGETQYF	TGCGCCAGCAGCCAATGGGTATTGACAGGGGGAGAGACCCAGTACTTC	TRBD1	TRBV4-3	TRBJ2-5	-
CASSLAGRLAGVYEQFF	TGTGCCAGCAGCTTAGCTGGTCGACTAGCGGGGGTCTATGAGCAGTTCTTC	TRBD2	TRBV7-9	TRBJ2-1	many
CASSISAPTGAAGEQYF	TGCGCCAGCAGTATATCTGCCCCTACAGGGGCGGCGGGTGAGCAGTACTTC	TRBD1	TRBV5-1	TRBJ2-7	-
CSARGQGVNEQFF	TGCAGTGCGAGGGGACAGGGGGTCAATGAGCAGTTCTTC	TRBD1	TRBV20-1	TRBJ2-1	few
CASSIPRGTTDTQYF	TGTGCCAGCAGCATACCTCGGGGGACCACAGATACGCAGTATTTT	-	TRBV5-5	TRBJ2-3	many
CASQREGNTEAFF	TGTGCCAGCCAGCGAGAAGGGAACACTGAAGCTTTCTTT	-	TRBV18	TRBJ1-1	-
CASSLGPYKDQETQYF	TGTGCCAGCAGCTTGGGACCTTATAAAGACCAAGAGACCCAGTACTTC	-	TRBV5-4	TRBJ2-5	many
CASSLAGTGVNEQYF	TGTGCCAGCAGCTTGGCCGGGACAGGGGTCAACGAGCAGTACTTC	TRBD1	TRBV5-4	TRBJ2-7	few